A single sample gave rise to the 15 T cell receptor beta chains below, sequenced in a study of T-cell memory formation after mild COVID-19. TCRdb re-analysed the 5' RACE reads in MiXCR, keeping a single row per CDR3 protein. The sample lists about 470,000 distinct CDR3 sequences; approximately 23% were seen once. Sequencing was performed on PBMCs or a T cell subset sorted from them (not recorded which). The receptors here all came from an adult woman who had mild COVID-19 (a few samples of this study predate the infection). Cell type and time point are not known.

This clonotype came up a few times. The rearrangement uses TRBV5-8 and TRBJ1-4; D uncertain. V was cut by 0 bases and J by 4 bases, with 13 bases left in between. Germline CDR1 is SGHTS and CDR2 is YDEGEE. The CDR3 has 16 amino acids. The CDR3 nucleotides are TGTGCCAGCAGCTTGGTTATCGGCGGACGTAATGAAAAACTGTTTTTT. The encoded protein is CASSLVIGGRNEKLFF.

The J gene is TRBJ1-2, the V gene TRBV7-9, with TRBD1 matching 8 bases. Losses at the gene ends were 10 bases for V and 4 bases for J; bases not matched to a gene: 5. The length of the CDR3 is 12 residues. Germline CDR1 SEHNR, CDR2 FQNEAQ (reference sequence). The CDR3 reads CATSQGGYGYTF. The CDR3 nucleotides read TGTGCCACCTCACAGGGGGGCTATGGCTACACCTTC.

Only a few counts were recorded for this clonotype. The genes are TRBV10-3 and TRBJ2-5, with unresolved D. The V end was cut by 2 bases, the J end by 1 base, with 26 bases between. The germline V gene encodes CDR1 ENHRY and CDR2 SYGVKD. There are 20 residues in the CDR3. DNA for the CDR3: TGTGCCATCAGTGAGGGCGCGACTGCGCCGGTCGGGTCCCCCCAAGAGACCCAGTACTTC. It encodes CAISEGATAPVGSPQETQYF.

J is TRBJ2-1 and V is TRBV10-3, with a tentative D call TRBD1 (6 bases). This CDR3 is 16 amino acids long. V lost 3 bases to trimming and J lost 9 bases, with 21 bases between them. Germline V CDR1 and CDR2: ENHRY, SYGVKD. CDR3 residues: CAISDLLDSPWGEQFF. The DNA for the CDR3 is TGTGCCATCAGTGATTTACTGGACAGCCCTTGGGGTGAGCAGTTCTTC.

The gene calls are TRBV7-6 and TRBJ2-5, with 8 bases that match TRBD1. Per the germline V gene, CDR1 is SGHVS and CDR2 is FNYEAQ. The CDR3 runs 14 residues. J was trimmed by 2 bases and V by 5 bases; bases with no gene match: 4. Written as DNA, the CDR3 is TGTGCCAGCAGCGCGGACAGGGTACAAGAGACCCAGTACTTC. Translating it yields CASSADRVQETQYF. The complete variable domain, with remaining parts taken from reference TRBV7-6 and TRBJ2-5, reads GAGVSQSPRYKVTKRGQDVALRCDPISGHVSLYWYRQALGQGPEFLTYFNYEAQQDKSGLPNDRFSAERPEGSISTLTIQRTEQRDSAMYRCASSADRVQETQYFGPGTRLLVL.

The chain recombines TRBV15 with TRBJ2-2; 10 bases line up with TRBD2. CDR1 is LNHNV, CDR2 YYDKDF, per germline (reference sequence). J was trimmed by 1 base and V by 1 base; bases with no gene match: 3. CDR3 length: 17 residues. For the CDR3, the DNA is TGTGCCACCAGCAGAGCAAGGACTAGCGGGAACACCGGGGAGCTGTTTTTT. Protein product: CATSRARTSGNTGELFF.

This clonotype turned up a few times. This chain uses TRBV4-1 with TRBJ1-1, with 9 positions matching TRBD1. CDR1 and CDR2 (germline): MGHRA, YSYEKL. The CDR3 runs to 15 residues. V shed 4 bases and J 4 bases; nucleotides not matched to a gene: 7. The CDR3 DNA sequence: TGCGCCAGCAGCCGGGTACAGGGGGCGGTCACTGAAGCTTTCTTT. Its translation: CASSRVQGAVTEAFF.

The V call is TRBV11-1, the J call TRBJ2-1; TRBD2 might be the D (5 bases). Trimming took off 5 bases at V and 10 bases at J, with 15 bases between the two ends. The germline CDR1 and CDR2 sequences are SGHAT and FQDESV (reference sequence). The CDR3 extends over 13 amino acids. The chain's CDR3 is CASSHRLEGEQFF. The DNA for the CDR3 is TGTGCCAGCAGCCACAGACTTGAGGGCGAGCAGTTCTTC. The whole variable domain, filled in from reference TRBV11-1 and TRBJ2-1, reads EAEVAQSPRYKITEKSQAVAFWCDPISGHATLYWYRQILGQGPELLVQFQDESVVDDSQLPKDRFSAERLKGVDSTLKIQPAELGDSAMYLCASSHRLEGEQFFGPGTRLTVL.

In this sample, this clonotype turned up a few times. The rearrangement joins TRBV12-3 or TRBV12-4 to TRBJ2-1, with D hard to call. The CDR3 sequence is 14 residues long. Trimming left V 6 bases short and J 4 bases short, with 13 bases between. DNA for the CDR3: TGTGCCAGCAGGCAAAACGGACGATACAATGAGCAGTTCTTC. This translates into CASRQNGRYNEQFF.

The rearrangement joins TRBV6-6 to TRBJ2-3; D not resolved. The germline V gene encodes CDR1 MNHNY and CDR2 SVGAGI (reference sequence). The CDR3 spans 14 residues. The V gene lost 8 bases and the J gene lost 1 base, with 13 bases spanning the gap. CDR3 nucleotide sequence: TGTGCCAGCTACGGCGACGACGGCACAGATACGCAGTATTTT. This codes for CASYGDDGTDTQYF.

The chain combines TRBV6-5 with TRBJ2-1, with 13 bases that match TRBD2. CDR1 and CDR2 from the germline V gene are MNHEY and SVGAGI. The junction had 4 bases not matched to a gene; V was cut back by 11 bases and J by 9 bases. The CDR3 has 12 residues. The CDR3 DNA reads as TGTGCCGCGGGACTAGCGGGGACTGAGCAGTTCTTC. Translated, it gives CAAGLAGTEQFF.

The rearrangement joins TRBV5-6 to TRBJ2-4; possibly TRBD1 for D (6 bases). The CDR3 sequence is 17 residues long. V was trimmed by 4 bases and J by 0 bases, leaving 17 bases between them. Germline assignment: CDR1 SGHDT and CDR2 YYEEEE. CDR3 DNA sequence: TGTGCCAGCAGCCCCAAACAGGGAGCTCTAGCCAAAAACATTCAGTACTTC. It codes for CASSPKQGALAKNIQYF.

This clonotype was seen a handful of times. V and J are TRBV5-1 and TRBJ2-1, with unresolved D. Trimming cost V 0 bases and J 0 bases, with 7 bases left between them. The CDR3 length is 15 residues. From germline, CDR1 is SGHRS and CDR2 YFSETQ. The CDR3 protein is CASSLVHPSYNEQFF. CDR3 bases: TGCGCCAGCAGCTTGGTGCATCCCTCCTACAATGAGCAGTTCTTC.

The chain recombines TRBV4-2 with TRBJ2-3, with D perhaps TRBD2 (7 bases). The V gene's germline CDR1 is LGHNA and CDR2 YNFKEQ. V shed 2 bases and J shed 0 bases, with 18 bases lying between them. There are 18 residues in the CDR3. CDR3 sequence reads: CASSQRRSGGLSTDTQYF. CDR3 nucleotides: TGTGCCAGCAGCCAAAGGAGGTCCGGGGGGCTTAGCACAGATACGCAGTATTTT.

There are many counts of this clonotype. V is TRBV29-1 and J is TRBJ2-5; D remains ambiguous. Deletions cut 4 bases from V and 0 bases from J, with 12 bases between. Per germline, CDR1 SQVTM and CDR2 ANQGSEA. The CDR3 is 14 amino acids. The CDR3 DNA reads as TGCAGCGTTGCCCAATCACATCACCAAGAGACCCAGTACTTC. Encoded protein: CSVAQSHHQETQYF.